The source of this TCR beta chain is a study of control samples from healthy donors and cancer patients. Only in-frame clones appear in the TCRdb table, and some are missing; sequencing was by immunoSEQ multiplex PCR. The table lists 100,000 to 150,000 clones, around nine tenths of them singletons. V was shortened by 1 base and J by 6 bases, with 8 bases between the two germline ends. CDR3 length equals 12 residues. Germline values: CDR1 SGHRS, CDR2 YFSETQ. The chain links TRBV5-1 to TRBJ2-7; tentative D call: TRBD2 (6 bases). The sequence derives from a young man in good health. Sequencing used blood. DNA of the CDR3: TGCGCCAGCAGCTTGTCGGAGGGCGAGCAGTACTTC. It is translated as CASSLSEGEQYF.